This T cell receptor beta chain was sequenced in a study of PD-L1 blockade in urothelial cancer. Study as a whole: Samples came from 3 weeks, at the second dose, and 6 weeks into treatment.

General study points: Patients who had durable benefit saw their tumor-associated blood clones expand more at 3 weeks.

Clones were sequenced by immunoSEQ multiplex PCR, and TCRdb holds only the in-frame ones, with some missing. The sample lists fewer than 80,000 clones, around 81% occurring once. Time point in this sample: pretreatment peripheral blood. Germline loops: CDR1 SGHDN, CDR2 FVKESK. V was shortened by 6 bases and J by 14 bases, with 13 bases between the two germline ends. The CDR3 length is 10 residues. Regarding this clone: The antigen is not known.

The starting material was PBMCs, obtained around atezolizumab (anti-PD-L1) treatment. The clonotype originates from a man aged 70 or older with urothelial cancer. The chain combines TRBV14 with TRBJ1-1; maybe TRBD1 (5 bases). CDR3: CASRGGVGFF. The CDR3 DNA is TGTGCCAGCAGGGGGGGGGTAGGCTTCTTT.